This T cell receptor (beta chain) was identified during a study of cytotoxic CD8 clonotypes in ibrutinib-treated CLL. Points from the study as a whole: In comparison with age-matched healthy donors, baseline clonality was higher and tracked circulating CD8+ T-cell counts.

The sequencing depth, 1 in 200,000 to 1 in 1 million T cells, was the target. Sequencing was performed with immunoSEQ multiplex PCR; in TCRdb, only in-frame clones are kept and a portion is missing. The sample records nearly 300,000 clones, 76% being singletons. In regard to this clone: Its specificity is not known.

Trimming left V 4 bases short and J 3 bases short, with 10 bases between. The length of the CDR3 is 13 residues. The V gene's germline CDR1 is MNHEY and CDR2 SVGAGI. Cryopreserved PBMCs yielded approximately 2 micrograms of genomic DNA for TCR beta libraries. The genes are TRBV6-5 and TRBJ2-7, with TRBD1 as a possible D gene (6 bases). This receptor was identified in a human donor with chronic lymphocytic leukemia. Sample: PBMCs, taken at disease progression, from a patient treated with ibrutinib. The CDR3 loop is CASSWTDYYEQYF. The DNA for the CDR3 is TGTGCCAGCAGTTGGACAGATTACTACGAGCAGTACTTC.